These 16 T cell receptor beta chains were sequenced from one sample in a study of blood T cell repertoires in COVID-19. Repertoires were generated with immunoSEQ multiplex PCR, while TCRdb's copy carries only in-frame clones and drops some. The table lists more than 400,000 clones, about 90% of them singletons. The sequencing input was PBMCs or T cells enriched from blood (not recorded which). These receptors were taken from a man younger than 30 who had recovered from COVID-19.

The gene calls are TRBV11-3 and TRBJ2-3; 7 nucleotides match TRBD2. Germline V gene sequence: CDR1 SGHNT, CDR2 YENEEA. The CDR3 spans 16 residues. Trimming at V came to 3 bases and at J to 1 base, leaving 7 bases not matched to a gene. The CDR3 DNA reads TGTGCCAGCAGCTTTGGAGCGGGAATAGGCACAGATACGCAGTATTTT. The encoded protein is CASSFGAGIGTDTQYF.

The chain has TRBV11-2 and TRBJ1-2; D is unresolved. Germline V lookup: CDR1 SGHAT, CDR2 FQNNGV. V gave up 4 bases and J gave up 6 bases, with 18 bases separating them. The CDR3 sequence is 15 residues long. In nucleotides, the CDR3 is TGTGCCAGCAGCTCGCCTCGGAAAGACTCCCATGGCTACACCTTC. Amino acid sequence: CASSSPRKDSHGYTF.

This clone was observed a few times. The V call is TRBV5-4, the J call TRBJ2-7, with 14 bases matching TRBD2. There are 19 residues in the CDR3. V gave up 4 bases and J gave up 5 bases; unmatched junction bases: 17. CDR1 is SGHNT, CDR2 YYREEE, per germline (reference sequence). CDR3 sequence: CASSVMGRLAGGPGHEQYF. The CDR3 coding sequence is TGTGCCAGCAGCGTTATGGGGCGACTAGCGGGAGGGCCTGGGCACGAGCAGTACTTC.

This chain connects TRBV29-1 to TRBJ2-6; D call uncertain. CDR3 length: 18 residues. V gave up 4 bases and J gave up 0 bases, with 19 bases separating them. CDR1 and CDR2 (germline): SQVTM, ANQGSEA. CDR3 sequence (DNA): TGCAGCGTTGCTCCCGCTGGATGGGCCAGCTCTGGGGCCAACGTCCTGACTTTC. Its protein is CSVAPAGWASSGANVLTF.

The V and J genes are TRBV6-5 and TRBJ1-2; 12 nucleotides match TRBD1. The ends lost 2 bases at V and 8 bases at J; junction bases unmatched: 9. The CDR3 spans 16 residues. Per the germline V gene, CDR1 is MNHEY and CDR2 is SVGAGI. CDR3 in amino acids: CASSYGQGGQGAGYTF. The CDR3 DNA follows: TGTGCCAGCAGTTACGGCCAGGGGGGACAGGGGGCCGGCTACACCTTC.

This chain joins TRBV15 and TRBJ1-5, with D possibly being TRBD1 (5 bases). V was pared by 5 bases and J by 4 bases, with 12 bases between. The germline V gene has CDR1 LNHNV and CDR2 YYDKDF (reference sequence). The CDR3 length is 14 residues. In nucleotides, the CDR3 is TGTGCCACCAGCCTTAGGGGTCTGAATCAGCCCCAGCATTTT. Its protein is CATSLRGLNQPQHF.

The rearrangement uses TRBV4-2 and TRBJ1-6; 7 bases align to TRBD1. This CDR3 comprises 16 residues. The germline gives CDR1 LGHNA, CDR2 YNFKEQ. J was trimmed by 4 bases and V by 1 base; bases with no gene match: 4. The DNA of the CDR3 is TGTGCCAGCAGCCAAGGGGACAGACTATATAATTCACCCCTCCACTTT. Its translation is CASSQGDRLYNSPLHF.

This clone is a singleton in its sample. The chain joins TRBV9 to TRBJ1-3; D gene uncertain. Germline CDR1 reads SGDLS; CDR2 reads YYNGEE. This CDR3 spans 15 amino acids. Trimming took off 0 bases at V and 4 bases at J, with 11 bases between the two ends. CDR3 bases: TGTGCCAGCAGCGTAGATGCGGTTTCCGGAAACACCATATATTTT. It codes for CASSVDAVSGNTIYF.

The chain employs TRBV11-3 and TRBJ1-1; the D is unclear. The V end was cut by 4 bases, the J end by 3 bases, with 3 bases between. The CDR3 contains 11 residues. Germline loops: CDR1 SGHNT, CDR2 YENEEA. DNA for the CDR3: TGTGCCAGCAGCTCTCACACTGAAGCTTTCTTT. This encodes CASSSHTEAFF.

The CDR3 DNA sequence: TGCGCCAGCAGCTTGGGGAACCGGGACATCGTCTACGAGCAGTACTTC. This sequence encodes CASSLGNRDIVYEQYF. V usage is TRBV5-1 and J usage is TRBJ2-7, with D maybe TRBD1 (6 bases). Trimming took 0 bases from V and 3 from J, leaving 16 bases between them. The length of the CDR3 is 16 residues. Germline V gives CDR1 SGHRS, CDR2 YFSETQ.

The chain links TRBV6-1 to TRBJ1-2, with D maybe TRBD1 (6 bases). With 0 bases removed from V and 0 bases from J, the gap between germline ends came to 8 bases. The CDR3 extends over 15 amino acids. CDR1 is MNHNS, CDR2 SASEGT, per germline. The CDR3 nucleotides read TGTGCCAGCAGTGAAGCGGGGGGGCCTAACTATGGCTACACCTTC. Amino acid sequence: CASSEAGGPNYGYTF.

This clone appeared a single time. The chain has TRBV27 and TRBJ2-7, with 7 bases lining up with TRBD1. The CDR3 has 17 amino acids. Germline V gene sequence: CDR1 MNHEY, CDR2 SMNVEV (reference sequence). Germline trimming cut 2 bases from V and 0 bases from J; bases unmatched to any gene: 10. The DNA of the CDR3 is TGTGCCAGCAGTTTACGGGGACAGAGTAAGGCCTCCTACGAGCAGTACTTC. It is translated as CASSLRGQSKASYEQYF.

The CDR3 DNA sequence: TGTGCCAGCAGCTTAGTTGGGGACAGCCAAGAGACCCAGTACTTC. Translation gives CASSLVGDSQETQYF. The chain couples TRBV7-9 to TRBJ2-5; 7 bases are a match to TRBD1. Trimming took 1 base from V and 1 from J; bases not matched to a gene: 3. CDR3 length equals 15 residues. Germline CDR1 SEHNR, CDR2 FQNEAQ (reference sequence). Complete variable domain (other parts from reference TRBV7-9 and TRBJ2-5): DTGVSQNPRHKITKRGQNVTFRCDPISEHNRLYWYRQTLGQGPEFLTYFQNEAQLEKSRLLSDRFSAERPKGSFSTLEIQRTEQGDSAMYLCASSLVGDSQETQYFGPGTRLLVL.

The rearrangement links TRBV7-9 to TRBJ1-2, with TRBD1 as a possible D gene (6 bases). Trimming shortened V by 5 bases and J by 10 bases, and 17 bases separated the two germline ends. The CDR3 runs to 13 residues. The germline gives CDR1 SEHNR, CDR2 FQNEAQ (reference sequence). CDR3 in amino acids: CASSPDPGGPYTF. CDR3 nucleotides: TGTGCCAGCAGCCCAGACCCGGGGGGGCCCTACACCTTC.

The CDR3 DNA is TGTGCCAGCAGTTACGAAACCGGGAGTTCACCCCTCCACTTT. Amino acid sequence: CASSYETGSSPLHF. This chain links TRBV27 with TRBJ1-6, with D hard to call. The CDR3 contains 14 residues. V lost 4 bases, J lost 9 bases, and 13 bases lay in between. CDR1 and CDR2 (germline): MNHEY, SMNVEV (reference sequence).

J is TRBJ1-2 and V is TRBV13; 8 bases line up with TRBD1. Germline V lookup: CDR1 PRHDT, CDR2 FYEKMQ (reference sequence). The ends lost 5 bases at V and 3 bases at J; junction bases unmatched: 5. The CDR3 loop spans 14 amino acids. CDR3 nucleotides: TGTGCCAGCAGCATACAGGGGGGAGACTATGGCTACACCTTC. This gives the protein CASSIQGGDYGYTF.